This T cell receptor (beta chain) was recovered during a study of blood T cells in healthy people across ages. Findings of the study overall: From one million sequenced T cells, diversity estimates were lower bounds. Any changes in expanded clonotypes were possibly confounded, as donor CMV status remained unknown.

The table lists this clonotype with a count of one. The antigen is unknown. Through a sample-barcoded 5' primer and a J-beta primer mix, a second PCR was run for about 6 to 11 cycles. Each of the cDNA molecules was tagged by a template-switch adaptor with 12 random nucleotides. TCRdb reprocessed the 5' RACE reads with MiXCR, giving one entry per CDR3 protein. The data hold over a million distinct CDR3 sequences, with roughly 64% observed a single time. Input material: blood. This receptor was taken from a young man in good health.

CDR3 in amino acids: CASSLRTRNDEQFF. The CDR3 DNA reads as TGTGCCAGCAGCCTTCGGACTAGGAACGATGAGCAGTTCTTC. The genes are TRBV7-8 and TRBJ2-1; TRBD2 matches at 7 bases. V trimming: 5 bases; J trimming: 8 bases; junction bases outside the gene matches: 9. The CDR3 consists of 14 residues. Germline CDR1 reads SGHVS; CDR2 reads FQNEAQ.